This T cell receptor (beta chain) originates from a study of identical twins. Study outcomes and limitations: Findings depended on cross-sectional statistics rather than tracking the same donors. There was an excess of low generation probability in the out-of-frame alpha sequences that twins shared.

TCRdb called the 5' RACE reads again in MiXCR, with one record for every CDR3 protein. The table records more than 600,000 distinct CDR3 sequences, 15% to 20% of them present only once. Comments on this clonotype: The antigen is not known.

Germline V gives CDR1 MGHRA, CDR2 YSYEKL. There are 15 residues in the CDR3. Trimming removed 4 bases from V and 3 bases from J; junction bases left unmatched: 7. These data also featured in a second study, about T cells expressing NK-cell markers. In that study: It was from sorted CD3+CD56+NKG2C+, CD3+CD56+NKG2C- and CD3+CD56-NKG2C+ T cells that TCR beta repertoires came. Dominance of the CD3+CD56-NKG2C+ fraction by these clonotypes also held in a handful of donors.

This TCR was recovered from a woman between 18 and 29 years old in good health. The rearrangement uses TRBV4-1 and TRBJ2-7; the match to TRBD1 covers 9 bases. Sequencing input: PBMCs. DNA for the CDR3: TGCGCCAGCAGCCTCCGGGACAGGGAGAGCTACGAGCAGTACTTC. Translation: CASSLRDRESYEQYF.